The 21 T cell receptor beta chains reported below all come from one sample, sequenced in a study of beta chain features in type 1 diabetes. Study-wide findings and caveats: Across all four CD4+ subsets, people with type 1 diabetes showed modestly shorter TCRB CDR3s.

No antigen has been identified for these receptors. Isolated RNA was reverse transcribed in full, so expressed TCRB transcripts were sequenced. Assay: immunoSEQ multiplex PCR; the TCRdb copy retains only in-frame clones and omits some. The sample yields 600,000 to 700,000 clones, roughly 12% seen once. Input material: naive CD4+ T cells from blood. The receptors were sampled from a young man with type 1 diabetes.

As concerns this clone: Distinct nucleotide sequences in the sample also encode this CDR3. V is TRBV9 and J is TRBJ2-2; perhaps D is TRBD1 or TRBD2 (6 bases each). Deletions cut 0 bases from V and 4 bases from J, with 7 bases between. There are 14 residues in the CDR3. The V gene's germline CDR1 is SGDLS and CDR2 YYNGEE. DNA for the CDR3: TGTGCCAGCAGCGTAGCGGGGGCCACCGGGGAGCTGTTTTTT. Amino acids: CASSVAGATGELFF.

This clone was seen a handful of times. CDR3 coding DNA: TGTGCCAGCAGCCCAGACAGGGGCAGCAATCAGCCCCAGCATTTT. Translated: CASSPDRGSNQPQHF. The V and J genes are TRBV7-9 and TRBJ1-5; TRBD1 matches 8 bases. The germline gives CDR1 SEHNR, CDR2 FQNEAQ (reference sequence). J gave up 1 base and V 5 bases, and 4 bases lay outside the gene matches. This CDR3 is built from 15 residues.

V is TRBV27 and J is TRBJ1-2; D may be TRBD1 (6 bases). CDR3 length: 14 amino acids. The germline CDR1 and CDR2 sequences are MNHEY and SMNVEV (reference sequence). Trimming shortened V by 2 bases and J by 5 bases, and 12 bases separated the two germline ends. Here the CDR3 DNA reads TGTGCCAGCAGTTTAGGGCCCAGGGGATATGGCTACACCTTC. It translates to CASSLGPRGYGYTF.

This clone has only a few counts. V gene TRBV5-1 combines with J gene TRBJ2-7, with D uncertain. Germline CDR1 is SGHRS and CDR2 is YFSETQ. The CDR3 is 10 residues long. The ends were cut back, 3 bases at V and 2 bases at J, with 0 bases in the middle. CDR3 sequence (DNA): TGCGCCAGCAGCTCCTACGAGCAGTACTTC. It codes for CASSSYEQYF.

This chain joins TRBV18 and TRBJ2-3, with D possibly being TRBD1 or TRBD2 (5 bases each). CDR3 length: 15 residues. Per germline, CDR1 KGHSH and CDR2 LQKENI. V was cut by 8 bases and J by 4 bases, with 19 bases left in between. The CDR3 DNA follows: TGTGCCAGCCGTTTACAAGGGGCTAGCTCAGATACGCAGTATTTT. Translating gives CASRLQGASSDTQYF. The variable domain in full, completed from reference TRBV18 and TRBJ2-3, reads NAGVMQNPRHLVRRRGQEARLRCSPMKGHSHVYWYRQLPEEGLKFMVYLQKENIIDESGMPKERFSAEFPKEGPSILRIQQVVRGDSAAYFCASRLQGASSDTQYFGPGTRLTVL.

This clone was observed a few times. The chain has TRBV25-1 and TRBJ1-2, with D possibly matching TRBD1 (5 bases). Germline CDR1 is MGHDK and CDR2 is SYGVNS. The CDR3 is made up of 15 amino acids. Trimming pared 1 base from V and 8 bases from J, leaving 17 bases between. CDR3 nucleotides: TGTGCCAGCAGTGAATCGGGGCAGGGATTGAGGGGCTACACCTTC. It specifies CASSESGQGLRGYTF.

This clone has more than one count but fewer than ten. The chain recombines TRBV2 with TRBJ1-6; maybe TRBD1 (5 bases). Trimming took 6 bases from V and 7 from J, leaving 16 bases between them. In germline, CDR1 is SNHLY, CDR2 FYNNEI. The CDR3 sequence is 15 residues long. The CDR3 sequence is CASSTAGFGNSPLHF. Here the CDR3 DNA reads TGTGCCAGCAGCACCGCAGGGTTCGGGAATTCACCCCTCCACTTT. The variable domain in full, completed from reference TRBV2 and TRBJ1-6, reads EPEVTQTPSHQVTQMGQEVILRCVPISNHLYFYWYRQILGQKVEFLVSFYNNEISEKSEIFDDQFSVERPDGSNFTLKIRSTKLEDSAMYFCASSTAGFGNSPLHFGNGTRLTVT.

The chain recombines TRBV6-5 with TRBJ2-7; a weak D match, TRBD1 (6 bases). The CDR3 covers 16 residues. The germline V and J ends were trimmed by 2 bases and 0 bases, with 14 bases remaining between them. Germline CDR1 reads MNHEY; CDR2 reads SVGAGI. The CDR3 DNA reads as TGTGCCAGCAGTTACCGCGGGCAGGGGAGCTCCTACGAGCAGTACTTC. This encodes CASSYRGQGSSYEQYF.

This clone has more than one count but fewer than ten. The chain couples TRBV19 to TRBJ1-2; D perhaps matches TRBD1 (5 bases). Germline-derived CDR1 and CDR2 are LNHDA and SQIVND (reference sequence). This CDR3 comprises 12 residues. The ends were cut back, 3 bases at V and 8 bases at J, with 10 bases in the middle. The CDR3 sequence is CASSMLQGGYTF. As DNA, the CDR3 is TGTGCCAGTAGTATGCTCCAGGGCGGCTACACCTTC.

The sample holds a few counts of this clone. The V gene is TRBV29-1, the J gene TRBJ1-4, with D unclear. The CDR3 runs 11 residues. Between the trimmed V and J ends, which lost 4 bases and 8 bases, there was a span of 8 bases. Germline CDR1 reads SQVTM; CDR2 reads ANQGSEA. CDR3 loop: CSVGEREKLFF. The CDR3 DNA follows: TGCAGCGTTGGGGAACGAGAAAAACTGTTTTTT.

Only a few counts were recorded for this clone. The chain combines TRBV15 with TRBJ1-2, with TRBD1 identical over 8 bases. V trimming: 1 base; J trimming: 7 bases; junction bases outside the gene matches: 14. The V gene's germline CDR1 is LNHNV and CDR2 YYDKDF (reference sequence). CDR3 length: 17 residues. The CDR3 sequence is CATSRAGQGAQLGGYTF. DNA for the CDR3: TGTGCCACCAGCAGAGCGGGGCAGGGGGCGCAGTTAGGTGGCTACACCTTC. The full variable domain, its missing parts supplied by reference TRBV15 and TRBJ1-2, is DAMVIQNPRYQVTQFGKPVTLSCSQTLNHNVMYWYQQKSSQAPKLLFHYYDKDFNNEADTPDNFQSRRPNTSFCFLDIRSPGLGDTAMYLCATSRAGQGAQLGGYTFGSGTRLTVV.

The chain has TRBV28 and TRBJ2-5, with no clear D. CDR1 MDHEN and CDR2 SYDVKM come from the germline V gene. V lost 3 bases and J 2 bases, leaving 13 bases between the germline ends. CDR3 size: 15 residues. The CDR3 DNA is TGTGCCAGCAGTTTGAATGGGGTGGTGCAAGAGACCCAGTACTTC. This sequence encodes CASSLNGVVQETQYF.

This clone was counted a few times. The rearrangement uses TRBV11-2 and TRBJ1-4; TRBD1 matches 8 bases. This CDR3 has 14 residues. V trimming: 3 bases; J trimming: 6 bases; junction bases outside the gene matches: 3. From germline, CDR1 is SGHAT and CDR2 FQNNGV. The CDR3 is CASSLDRAYEKLFF. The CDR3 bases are TGTGCCAGCAGCTTGGACAGGGCGTATGAAAAACTGTTTTTT.

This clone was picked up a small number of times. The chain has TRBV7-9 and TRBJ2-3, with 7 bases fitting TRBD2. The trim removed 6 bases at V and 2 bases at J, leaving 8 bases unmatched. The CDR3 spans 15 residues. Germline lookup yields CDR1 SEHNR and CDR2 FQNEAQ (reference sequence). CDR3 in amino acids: CASSPRAGYTDTQYF. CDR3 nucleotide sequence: TGTGCCAGCAGTCCAAGAGCGGGGTACACAGATACGCAGTATTTT. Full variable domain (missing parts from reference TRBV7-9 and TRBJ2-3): DTGVSQNPRHKITKRGQNVTFRCDPISEHNRLYWYRQTLGQGPEFLTYFQNEAQLEKSRLLSDRFSAERPKGSFSTLEIQRTEQGDSAMYLCASSPRAGYTDTQYFGPGTRLTVL.

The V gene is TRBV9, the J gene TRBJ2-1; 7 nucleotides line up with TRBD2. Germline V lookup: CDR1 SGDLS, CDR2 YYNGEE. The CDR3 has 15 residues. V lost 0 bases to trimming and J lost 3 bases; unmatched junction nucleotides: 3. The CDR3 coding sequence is TGTGCCAGCAGCGTAGCAGCGGGGAGCTACAATGAGCAGTTCTTC. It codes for CASSVAAGSYNEQFF. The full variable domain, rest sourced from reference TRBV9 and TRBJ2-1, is DSGVTQTPKHLITATGQRVTLRCSPRSGDLSVYWYQQSLDQGLQFLIQYYNGEERAKGNILERFSAQQFPDLHSELNLSSLELGDSALYFCASSVAAGSYNEQFFGPGTRLTVL.

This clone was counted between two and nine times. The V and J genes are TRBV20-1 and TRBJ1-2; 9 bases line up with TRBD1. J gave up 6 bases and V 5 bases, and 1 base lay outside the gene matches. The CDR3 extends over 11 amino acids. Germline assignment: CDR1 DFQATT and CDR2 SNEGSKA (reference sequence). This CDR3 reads CSARQGDGYTF. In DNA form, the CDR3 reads TGCAGTGCTCGACAGGGGGATGGCTACACCTTC.

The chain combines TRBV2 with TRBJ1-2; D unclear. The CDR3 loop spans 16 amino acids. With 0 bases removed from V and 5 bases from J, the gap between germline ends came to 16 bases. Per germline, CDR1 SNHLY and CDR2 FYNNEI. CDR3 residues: CASSEALRRRTYGYTF. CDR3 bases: TGTGCCAGCAGTGAAGCGCTTCGGCGACGGACTTATGGCTACACCTTC.

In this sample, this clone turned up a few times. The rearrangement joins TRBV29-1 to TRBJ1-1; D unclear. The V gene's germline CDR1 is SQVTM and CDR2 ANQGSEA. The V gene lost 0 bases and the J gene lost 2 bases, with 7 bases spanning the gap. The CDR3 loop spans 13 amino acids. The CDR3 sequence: CSVEEQRNTEAFF. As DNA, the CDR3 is TGCAGCGTTGAAGAGCAAAGAAACACTGAAGCTTTCTTT.

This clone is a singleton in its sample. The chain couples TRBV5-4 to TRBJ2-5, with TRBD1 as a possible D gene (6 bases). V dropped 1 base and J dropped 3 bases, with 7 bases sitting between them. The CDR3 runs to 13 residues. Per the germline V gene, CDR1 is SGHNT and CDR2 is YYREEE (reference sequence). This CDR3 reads CASSLTGKETQYF. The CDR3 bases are TGTGCCAGCAGCTTGACAGGGAAAGAGACCCAGTACTTC.

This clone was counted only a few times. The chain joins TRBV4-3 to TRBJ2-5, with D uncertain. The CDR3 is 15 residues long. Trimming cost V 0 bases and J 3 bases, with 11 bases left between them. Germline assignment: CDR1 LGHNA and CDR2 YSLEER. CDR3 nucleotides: TGCGCCAGCAGCCAAGAGAAGGGCGGAAAAGAGACCCAGTACTTC. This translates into CASSQEKGGKETQYF.

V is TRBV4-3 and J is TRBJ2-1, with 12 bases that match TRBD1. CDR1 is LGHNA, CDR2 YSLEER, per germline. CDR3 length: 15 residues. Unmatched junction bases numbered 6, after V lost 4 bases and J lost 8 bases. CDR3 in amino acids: CASSPRDRGQYEQFF. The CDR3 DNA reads TGCGCCAGCAGCCCCCGGGACAGGGGGCAATATGAGCAGTTCTTC.